These 28 T cell receptor beta chains share one sample of origin, sequenced in a study of OX40 agonist ivuxolimab in advanced cancers. The table came from immunoSEQ multiplex PCR; TCRdb's copy has only in-frame clones and leaves some out. Of about 40,000 clones in the sample, about nine tenths were seen once. Sequenced here: CD4+ or CD8+ T cells sorted from blood, sampled in a trial of the OX40 agonist ivuxolimab. All receptors come from an adult with an advanced solid tumor such as melanoma, head and neck, liver or kidney cancer.

V is TRBV5-4 and J is TRBJ2-5; D ambiguous. CDR3 length: 13 residues. The ends were cut back, 3 bases at V and 3 bases at J, with 9 bases in the middle. Germline values: CDR1 SGHNT, CDR2 YYREEE (reference sequence). The CDR3 coding sequence is TGTGCCAGCAGCTACCTGGGCAAAGAGACCCAGTACTTC. This translates into CASSYLGKETQYF.

V is TRBV4-1 and J is TRBJ2-5; no clear D gene. Germline V gives CDR1 MGHRA, CDR2 YSYEKL. The V end was cut by 0 bases, the J end by 1 base, with 15 bases between. The CDR3 contains 17 residues. The CDR3 region is CASSQDGYLRSQETQYF. DNA of the CDR3: TGCGCCAGCAGCCAAGATGGCTACCTGAGGAGCCAAGAGACCCAGTACTTC.

This rearrangement joins TRBV28 to TRBJ1-3; perhaps TRBD1 as D (5 bases). With 5 bases removed from V and 4 bases from J, the gap between germline ends came to 12 bases. The CDR3 is made up of 14 amino acids. Germline values: CDR1 MDHEN, CDR2 SYDVKM. The CDR3 is CASSLGHPGNTIYF. In nucleotides, the CDR3 is TGTGCCAGCAGTCTAGGACATCCCGGAAACACCATATATTTT.

V usage is TRBV28 and J usage is TRBJ2-5; D perhaps matches TRBD2 (6 bases). The CDR3 sequence is 15 residues long. Trimming took off 3 bases at V and 5 bases at J, with 16 bases between the two ends. Germline lookup yields CDR1 MDHEN and CDR2 SYDVKM. This CDR3 reads CASSFPGRGMETQYF. The DNA for the CDR3 is TGTGCCAGCAGTTTCCCCGGGCGGGGTATGGAGACCCAGTACTTC.

V and J are TRBV7-9 and TRBJ2-3; D may be TRBD2 (7 bases). CDR1 and CDR2 (germline): SEHNR, FQNEAQ (reference sequence). V lost 10 bases and J 2 bases, leaving 13 bases between the germline ends. There are 13 residues in the CDR3. The chain's CDR3 is CAIGGENTDTQYF. CDR3 coding DNA: TGTGCCATAGGGGGGGAGAACACAGATACGCAGTATTTT.

The rearrangement joins TRBV4-2 to TRBJ1-6, with D perhaps matching TRBD1 (5 bases). Germline-derived CDR1 and CDR2 are LGHNA and YNFKEQ. The V end lost 5 bases, the J end lost 0 bases, and 17 bases lay between the germline ends. The CDR3 contains 18 residues. Here the CDR3 reads CASSLPLQESSYNSPLHF. In DNA form, the CDR3 reads TGTGCCAGCAGCTTACCCCTACAGGAGAGCTCCTATAATTCACCCCTCCACTTT.

This sequence joins TRBV7-9 and TRBJ1-5, with D maybe TRBD1 (5 bases). V was shortened by 3 bases and J by 0 bases, with 9 bases between the two germline ends. Looked up from germline, CDR1 is SEHNR and CDR2 is FQNEAQ (reference sequence). The CDR3 runs to 15 residues. CDR3 loop: CASSLTEDSNQPQHF. CDR3 DNA sequence: TGTGCCAGCAGCTTGACAGAAGATAGCAATCAGCCCCAGCATTTT.

This chain links TRBV7-6 with TRBJ1-1; no definite D call. V was trimmed by 1 base and J by 6 bases, leaving 9 bases between them. The CDR3 totals 13 residues. The germline gives CDR1 SGHVS, CDR2 FNYEAQ. In nucleotides, the CDR3 is TGTGCCAGCAGCTTAGACCCCGAGGCTGAAGCTTTCTTT. This gives the protein CASSLDPEAEAFF.

The chain recombines TRBV9 with TRBJ2-5; 7 nucleotides agree with TRBD2. CDR3 length: 16 amino acids. V trimming: 0 bases; J trimming: 3 bases; junction bases outside the gene matches: 8. CDR1 is SGDLS and CDR2 is YYNGEE in the germline V gene. The CDR3: CASSVDEVGLKETQYF. CDR3 nucleotide sequence: TGTGCCAGCAGCGTAGATGAGGTGGGACTAAAAGAGACCCAGTACTTC.

This chain uses TRBV7-3 with TRBJ1-1, with D uncertain. Trimming shortened V by 2 bases and J by 1 base, and 5 bases separated the two germline ends. Germline-derived CDR1 and CDR2 are SGHTA and FQGTGA. This CDR3 contains 13 residues. CDR3: CASSLGKNTEAFF. DNA for the CDR3: TGTGCCAGCAGCTTAGGCAAGAACACTGAAGCTTTCTTT.

The rearrangement links TRBV7-3 to TRBJ2-6; the D gene could be TRBD1 or TRBD2 (5 bases each). Per germline, CDR1 SGHTA and CDR2 FQGTGA. This CDR3 region has 18 residues. The V end was cut by 4 bases, the J end by 0 bases, with 16 bases between. The CDR3 spells CASSSPGTADSGANVLTF. DNA for the CDR3: TGTGCCAGCAGCTCCCCCGGGACGGCGGACTCTGGGGCCAACGTCCTGACTTTC.

CDR3 DNA sequence: TGCGCCAGCAGCCAGGTGATGGGGTACGAGCAGTACTTC. Residues: CASSQVMGYEQYF. The V and J genes are TRBV4-3 and TRBJ2-7; D ambiguous. The CDR3 is 13 residues long. Trimming took off 3 bases at V and 4 bases at J, with 10 bases between the two ends. Germline V gene data show CDR1 as LGHNA and CDR2 as YSLEER.

The chain combines TRBV25-1 with TRBJ1-5, with D tentatively TRBD1 (5 bases). Germline-derived CDR1 and CDR2 are MGHDK and SYGVNS. V lost 5 bases to trimming and J lost 4 bases, with 12 bases between them. There are 14 residues in the CDR3. The CDR3 nucleotides are TGTGCCAGCAGTTGGGGGGAAGGGAATCAGCCCCAGCATTTT. The encoded protein is CASSWGEGNQPQHF.

This clone was seen only once. The chain recombines TRBV5-1 with TRBJ1-2; 7 bases align to TRBD1. From germline, CDR1 is SGHRS and CDR2 YFSETQ. The CDR3 is made up of 14 amino acids. Losses at the gene ends were 0 bases for V and 8 bases for J; bases not matched to a gene: 7. CDR3: CASSLVGGTEGYTF. CDR3 nucleotide sequence: TGCGCCAGCAGCTTGGTAGGTGGGACAGAAGGCTACACCTTC.

The J gene is TRBJ1-5, the V gene TRBV28, with D possibly matching TRBD1 (6 bases). The CDR3 loop spans 13 amino acids. Trimming took 8 bases from V and 5 from J, leaving 13 bases between them. From germline, CDR1 is MDHEN and CDR2 SYDVKM. In nucleotides, the CDR3 is TGTGCCAGCTCACAGGGAAGGCATCAGCCCCAGCATTTT. This gives the protein CASSQGRHQPQHF.

The J gene is TRBJ2-2, the V gene TRBV27, with D unresolved. V dropped 3 bases and J dropped 6 bases, with 5 bases sitting between them. The CDR3 has 12 amino acids. In germline, CDR1 is MNHEY, CDR2 SMNVEV (reference sequence). The CDR3 nucleotides read TGTGCCAGCAGTTTCAGGTCCGGGGAGCTGTTTTTT. The encoded protein is CASSFRSGELFF.

The chain recombines TRBV5-1 with TRBJ2-5; a weak D match, TRBD1 (5 bases). CDR1 SGHRS and CDR2 YFSETQ come from the germline V gene. Trimming shortened V by 1 base and J by 5 bases, and 12 bases separated the two germline ends. The CDR3 runs to 14 residues. The CDR3 protein is CASSLLGALETQYF. CDR3 bases: TGCGCCAGCAGCTTGCTAGGGGCGCTGGAGACCCAGTACTTC.

J is TRBJ1-1 and V is TRBV28; D may be TRBD1 (5 bases). Germline lookup yields CDR1 MDHEN and CDR2 SYDVKM. V lost 8 bases to trimming and J lost 7 bases, with 17 bases between them. CDR3 length equals 13 residues. CDR3 amino acids: CASSGGGSNEAFF. CDR3 in DNA: TGTGCCAGCTCTGGCGGGGGGAGTAATGAAGCTTTCTTT.

This clone was detected only a few times. This chain connects TRBV18 to TRBJ1-3; D gene ambiguous. Germline V gene sequence: CDR1 KGHSH, CDR2 LQKENI. V was shortened by 2 bases and J by 4 bases, with 12 bases between the two germline ends. CDR3 length: 15 residues. The CDR3 loop is CASSPTTVGGNTIYF. The CDR3 nucleotides are TGTGCCAGCTCACCAACCACCGTGGGGGGAAACACCATATATTTT. Full variable domain (rest looked up from reference TRBV18 and TRBJ1-3): NAGVMQNPRHLVRRRGQEARLRCSPMKGHSHVYWYRQLPEEGLKFMVYLQKENIIDESGMPKERFSAEFPKEGPSILRIQQVVRGDSAAYFCASSPTTVGGNTIYFGEGSWLTVV.

As for this clone: This same CDR3 is encoded by further DNA sequences in the sample. The rearrangement uses TRBV7-8 and TRBJ2-3; D ambiguous. Germline loops: CDR1 SGHVS, CDR2 FQNEAQ. Trimming took off 1 base at V and 4 bases at J, with 6 bases between the two ends. CDR3 length: 13 amino acids. CDR3 nucleotides: TGTGCCAGCAGCTTAGAGTCGCCAGATACGCAGTATTTT. Translated: CASSLESPDTQYF.

V is TRBV18 and J is TRBJ2-1; 14 nucleotides line up with TRBD2. CDR3 length: 19 amino acids. The germline V gene encodes CDR1 KGHSH and CDR2 LQKENI. The ends lost 0 bases at V and 2 bases at J; junction bases unmatched: 6. The CDR3 protein is CASSPPTTSGGAAYNEQFF. Written as DNA, the CDR3 is TGTGCCAGCTCACCACCTACGACTAGCGGGGGGGCCGCCTACAATGAGCAGTTCTTC.

The chain uses TRBV7-8 and TRBJ1-2, with 7 bases aligning to TRBD1. The CDR3 extends over 15 amino acids. CDR1 is SGHVS and CDR2 is FQNEAQ in the germline V gene. With V trimmed by 1 base and J by 7 bases, 9 bases remained unmatched. The CDR3 coding sequence is TGTGCCAGCAGCTTAGATATAGTCAGGGGGTTTGGCTACACCTTC. It is translated as CASSLDIVRGFGYTF.

The rearrangement uses TRBV28 and TRBJ1-1; unclear D gene. The CDR3 consists of 13 residues. Germline V gene lookup returns CDR1 MDHEN and CDR2 SYDVKM. Trimming cost V 4 bases and J 2 bases, with 8 bases left between them. The CDR3 region is CASSSSDNTEAFF. CDR3 in DNA: TGTGCCAGCAGTTCCTCAGATAACACTGAAGCTTTCTTT.

The chain has TRBV5-6 and TRBJ1-5, with unresolved D. Germline V lookup: CDR1 SGHDT, CDR2 YYEEEE. Trimming stripped 0 bases from V and 6 bases from J, with 10 bases between. The CDR3 sequence is 14 residues long. CDR3 nucleotides: TGTGCCAGCAGCTTGGGGACCGCGGGTCAGCCCCAGCATTTT. This gives the protein CASSLGTAGQPQHF.

The rearrangement links TRBV6-5 to TRBJ1-5; no clear D gene. The CDR3 consists of 14 residues. The germline V gene encodes CDR1 MNHEY and CDR2 SVGAGI. The V gene lost 5 bases and the J gene lost 0 bases, with 8 bases spanning the gap. The CDR3 loop reads CASSTQYSNQPQHF. The CDR3 nucleotides read TGTGCCAGCAGTACGCAGTATAGCAATCAGCCCCAGCATTTT.

Notes on this clone: The junction shows a germline mismatch at one end, possibly a read error. Other DNA sequences in this specimen translate into the identical CDR3. V and J are TRBV15 and TRBJ1-5, with TRBD1 as a possible D gene (6 bases). CDR3 size: 14 residues. Per the germline V gene, CDR1 is LNHNV and CDR2 is YYDKDF (reference sequence). The chain's CDR3 is CATSSNLRGQPQHF. The CDR3 nucleotides are TGCGCCACCAGCAGTAACCTCAGGGGTCAGCCCCAGCATTTT.

V is TRBV28 and J is TRBJ2-7, with D maybe TRBD1 (6 bases). This CDR3 spans 14 amino acids. Trimming removed 6 bases from V and 0 bases from J, with 12 bases in between. Looked up from germline, CDR1 is MDHEN and CDR2 is SYDVKM. CDR3 sequence: CASSPMTGSYEQYF. Here the CDR3 DNA reads TGTGCCAGCAGCCCGATGACAGGCTCCTACGAGCAGTACTTC.

V and J are TRBV12-5 and TRBJ2-1; no reliable D call. In germline, CDR1 is LGHNT, CDR2 FRNRAP. Trimming pared 1 base from V and 2 bases from J, leaving 3 bases between. The CDR3 loop spans 13 amino acids. In DNA, the CDR3 is TGTGCTAGTGGTTTGGGGACCTACAATGAGCAGTTCTTC. Residues: CASGLGTYNEQFF. The full variable domain, in which reference TRBV12-5 and TRBJ2-1 provide the parts outside the CDR3, is DARVTQTPRHKVTEMGQEVTMRCQPILGHNTVFWYRQTMMQGLELLAYFRNRAPLDDSGMPKDRFSAEMPDATLATLKIQPSEPRDSAVYFCASGLGTYNEQFFGPGTRLTVL.